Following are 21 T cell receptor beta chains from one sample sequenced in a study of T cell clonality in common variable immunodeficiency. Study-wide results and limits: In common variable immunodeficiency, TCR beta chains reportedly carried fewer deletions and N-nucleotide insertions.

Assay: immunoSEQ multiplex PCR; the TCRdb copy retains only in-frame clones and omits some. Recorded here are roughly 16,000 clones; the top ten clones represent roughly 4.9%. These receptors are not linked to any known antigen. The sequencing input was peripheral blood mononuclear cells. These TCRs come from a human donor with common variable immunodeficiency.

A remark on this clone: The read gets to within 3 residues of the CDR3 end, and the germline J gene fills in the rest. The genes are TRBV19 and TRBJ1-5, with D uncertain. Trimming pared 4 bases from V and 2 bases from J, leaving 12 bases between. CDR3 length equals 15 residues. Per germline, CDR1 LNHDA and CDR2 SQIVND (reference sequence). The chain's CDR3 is CASSRGRGGNQPQHF. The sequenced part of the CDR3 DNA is TGTGCCAGTAGTAGGGGTCGGGGTGGCAATCAGCCC.

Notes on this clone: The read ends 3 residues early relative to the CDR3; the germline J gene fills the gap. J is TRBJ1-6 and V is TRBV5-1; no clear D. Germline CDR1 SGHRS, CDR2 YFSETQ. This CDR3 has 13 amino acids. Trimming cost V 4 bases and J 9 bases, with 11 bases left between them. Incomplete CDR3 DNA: TGCGCCAGCAGCCTGGGAGAGGGTTCACCC. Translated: CASSLGEGSP. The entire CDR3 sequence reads CASSLGEGSPLHF.

The CDR3 DNA, read in part, is TGTGCCAGCTCACCAGGCCTAGCGGGGCTGGGAGATACG. Translated: CASSPGLAGLGDT. The CDR3 in full is CASSPGLAGLGDTQYF. The chain joins TRBV18 to TRBJ2-3; 9 bases are shared with TRBD2. The CDR3 goes on 3 residues after the read ends, and that part is filled in from the germline J gene. This CDR3 spans 16 amino acids. The germline CDR1 and CDR2 sequences are KGHSH and LQKENI. V lost 2 bases to trimming and J lost 5 bases; unmatched junction nucleotides: 8. The complete variable domain, with remaining parts taken from reference TRBV18 and TRBJ2-3, reads NAGVMQNPRHLVRRRGQEARLRCSPMKGHSHVYWYRQLPEEGLKFMVYLQKENIIDESGMPKERFSAEFPKEGPSILRIQQVVRGDSAAYFCASSPGLAGLGDTQYFGPGTRLTVL.

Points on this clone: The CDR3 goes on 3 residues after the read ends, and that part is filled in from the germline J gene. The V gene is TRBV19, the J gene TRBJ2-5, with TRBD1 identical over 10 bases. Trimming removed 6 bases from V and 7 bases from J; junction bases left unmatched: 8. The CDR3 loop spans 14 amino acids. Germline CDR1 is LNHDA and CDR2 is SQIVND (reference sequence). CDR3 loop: CASRGTGERVTQYF. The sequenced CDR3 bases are TGTGCCAGTAGGGGGACAGGGGAACGCGTGACC.

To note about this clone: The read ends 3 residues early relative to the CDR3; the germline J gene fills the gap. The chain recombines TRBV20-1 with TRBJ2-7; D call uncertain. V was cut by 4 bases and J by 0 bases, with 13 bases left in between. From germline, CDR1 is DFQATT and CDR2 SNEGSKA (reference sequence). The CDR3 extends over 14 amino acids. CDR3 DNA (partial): TGCAGTGCTACACCGCCAGGCATCTCCTACGAG. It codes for CSATPPGISYE. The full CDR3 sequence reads CSATPPGISYEQYF.

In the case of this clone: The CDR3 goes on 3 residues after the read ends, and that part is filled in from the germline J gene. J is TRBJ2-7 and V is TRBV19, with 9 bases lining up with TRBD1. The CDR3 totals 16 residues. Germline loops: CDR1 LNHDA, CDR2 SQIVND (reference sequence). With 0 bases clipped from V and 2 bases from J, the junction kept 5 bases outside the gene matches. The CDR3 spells CASSIDMDRGTYEQYF. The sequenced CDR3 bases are TGTGCCAGTAGTATAGATATGGACAGGGGAACCTACGAG.

This CDR3 is CASPIESGGRNEQFF. The DNA read from the CDR3 is TGTGCCAGCCCCATCGAGAGCGGGGGACGGAATGAG. The chain combines TRBV2 with TRBJ2-1; 8 nucleotides align to TRBD2. From the germline J gene comes the end of the CDR3, since the read stops 3 residues before it. The CDR3 covers 15 residues. CDR1 is SNHLY, CDR2 FYNNEI, per germline. V shed 8 bases, J shed 7 bases, and the junction held 13 bases outside the gene matches.

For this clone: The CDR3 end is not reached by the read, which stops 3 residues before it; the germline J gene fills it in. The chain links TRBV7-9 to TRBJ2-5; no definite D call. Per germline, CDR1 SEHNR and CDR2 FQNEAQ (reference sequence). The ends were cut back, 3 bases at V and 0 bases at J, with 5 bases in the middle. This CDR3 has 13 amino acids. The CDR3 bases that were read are TGTGCCAGCAGCTTGTCTTACCAAGAGACC. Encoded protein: CASSLSYQET. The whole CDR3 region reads CASSLSYQETQYF.

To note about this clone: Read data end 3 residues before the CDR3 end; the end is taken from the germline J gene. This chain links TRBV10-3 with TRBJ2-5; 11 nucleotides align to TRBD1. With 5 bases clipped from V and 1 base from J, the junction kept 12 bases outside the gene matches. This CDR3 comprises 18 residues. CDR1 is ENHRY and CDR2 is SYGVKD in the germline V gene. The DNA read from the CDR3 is TGTGCCATCAGTCCAGTGCCCTCGGGACAGGGGGTCCAAGAGACC. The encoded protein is CAISPVPSGQGVQET. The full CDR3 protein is CAISPVPSGQGVQETQYF.

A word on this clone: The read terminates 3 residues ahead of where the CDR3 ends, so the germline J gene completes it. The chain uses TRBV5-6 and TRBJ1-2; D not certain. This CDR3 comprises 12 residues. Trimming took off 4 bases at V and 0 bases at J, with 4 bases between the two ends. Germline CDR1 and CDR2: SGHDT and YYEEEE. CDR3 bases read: TGTGCCAGCAGCACAACTAACTATGGC. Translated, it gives CASSTTNYG. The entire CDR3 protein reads CASSTTNYGYTF.

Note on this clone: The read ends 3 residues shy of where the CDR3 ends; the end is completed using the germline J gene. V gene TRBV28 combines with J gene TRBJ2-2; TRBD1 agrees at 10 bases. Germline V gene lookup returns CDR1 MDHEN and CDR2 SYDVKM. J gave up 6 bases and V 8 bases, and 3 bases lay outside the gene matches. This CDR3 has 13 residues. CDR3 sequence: CASGDRGPGELFF. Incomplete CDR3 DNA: TGTGCCAGCGGGGACAGGGGCCCCGGGGAG.

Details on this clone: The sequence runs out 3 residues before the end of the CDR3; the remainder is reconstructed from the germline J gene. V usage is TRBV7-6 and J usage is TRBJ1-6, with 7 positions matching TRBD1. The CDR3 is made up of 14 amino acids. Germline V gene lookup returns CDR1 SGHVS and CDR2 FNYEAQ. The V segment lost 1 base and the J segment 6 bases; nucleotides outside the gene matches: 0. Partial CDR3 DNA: TGTGCCAGCAGCTTAGGGGACAGTAATTCACCC. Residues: CASSLGDSNSP. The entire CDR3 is CASSLGDSNSPLHF.

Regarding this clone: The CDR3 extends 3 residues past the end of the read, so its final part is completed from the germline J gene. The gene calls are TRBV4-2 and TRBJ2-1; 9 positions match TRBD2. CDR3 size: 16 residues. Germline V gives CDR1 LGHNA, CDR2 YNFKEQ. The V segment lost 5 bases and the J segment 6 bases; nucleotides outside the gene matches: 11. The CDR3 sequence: CASSKISGGSTNEQFF. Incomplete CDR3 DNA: TGTGCCAGCAGCAAGATAAGCGGGGGGTCAACCAATGAG.

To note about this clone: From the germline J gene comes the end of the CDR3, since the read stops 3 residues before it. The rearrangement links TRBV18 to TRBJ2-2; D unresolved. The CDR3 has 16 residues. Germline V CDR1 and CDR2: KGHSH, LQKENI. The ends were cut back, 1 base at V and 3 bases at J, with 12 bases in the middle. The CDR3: CASSPQAVTYTGELFF. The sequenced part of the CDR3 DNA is TGTGCCAGCTCACCACAGGCGGTAACTTACACCGGGGAG.

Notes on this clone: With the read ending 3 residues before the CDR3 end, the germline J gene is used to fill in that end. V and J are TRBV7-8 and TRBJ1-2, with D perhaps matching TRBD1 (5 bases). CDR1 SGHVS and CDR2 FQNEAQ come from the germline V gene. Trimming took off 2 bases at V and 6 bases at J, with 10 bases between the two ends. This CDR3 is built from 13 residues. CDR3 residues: CASSLPGLNGYTF. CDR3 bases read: TGTGCCAGCAGCTTACCAGGGTTGAATGGC.

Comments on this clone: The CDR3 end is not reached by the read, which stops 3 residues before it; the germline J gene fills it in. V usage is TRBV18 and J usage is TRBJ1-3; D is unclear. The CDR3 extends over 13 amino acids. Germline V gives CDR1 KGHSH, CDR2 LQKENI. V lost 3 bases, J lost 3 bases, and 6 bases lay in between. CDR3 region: CASSPRLGNTIYF. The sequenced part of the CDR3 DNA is TGTGCCAGCTCACCCAGACTTGGAAACACC.

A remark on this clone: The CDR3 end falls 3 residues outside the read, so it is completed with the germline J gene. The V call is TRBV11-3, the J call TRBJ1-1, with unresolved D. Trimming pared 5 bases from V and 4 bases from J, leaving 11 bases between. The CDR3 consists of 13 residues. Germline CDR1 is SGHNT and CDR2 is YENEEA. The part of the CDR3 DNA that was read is TGTGCCAGCAGCGCCCGATCGGGCACTGAA. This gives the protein CASSARSGTE. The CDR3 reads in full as CASSARSGTEAFF.

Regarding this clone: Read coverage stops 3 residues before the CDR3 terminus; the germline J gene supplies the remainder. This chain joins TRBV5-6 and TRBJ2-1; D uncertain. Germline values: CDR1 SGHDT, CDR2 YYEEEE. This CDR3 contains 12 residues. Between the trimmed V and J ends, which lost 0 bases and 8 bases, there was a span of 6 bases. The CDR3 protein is CASSLAPYEQFF. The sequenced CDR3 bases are TGTGCCAGCAGCTTGGCCCCCTATGAG.

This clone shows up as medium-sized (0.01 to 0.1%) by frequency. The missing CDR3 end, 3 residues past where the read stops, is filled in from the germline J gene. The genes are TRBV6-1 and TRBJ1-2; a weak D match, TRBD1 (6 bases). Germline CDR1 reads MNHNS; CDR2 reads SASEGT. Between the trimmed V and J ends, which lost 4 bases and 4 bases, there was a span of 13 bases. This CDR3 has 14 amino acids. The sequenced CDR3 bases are TGTGCCAGCAGTGCACAGGGTAGTAGCTATGGC. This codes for CASSAQGSSYG. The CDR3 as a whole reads CASSAQGSSYGYTF.

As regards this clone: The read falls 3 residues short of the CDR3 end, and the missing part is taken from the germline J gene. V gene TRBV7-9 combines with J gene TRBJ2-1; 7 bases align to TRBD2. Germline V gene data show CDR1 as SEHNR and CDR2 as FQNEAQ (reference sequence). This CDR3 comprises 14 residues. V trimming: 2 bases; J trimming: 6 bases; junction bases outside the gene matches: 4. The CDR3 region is CASSLSAGVNEQFF. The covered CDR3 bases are TGTGCCAGCAGCTTATCCGCGGGGGTCAATGAG.

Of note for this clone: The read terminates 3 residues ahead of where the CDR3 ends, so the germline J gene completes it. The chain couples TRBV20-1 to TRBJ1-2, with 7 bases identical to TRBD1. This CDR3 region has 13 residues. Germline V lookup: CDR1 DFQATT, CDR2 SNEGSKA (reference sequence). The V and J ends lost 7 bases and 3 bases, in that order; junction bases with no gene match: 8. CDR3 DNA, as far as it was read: TGCAGTGTTCTCCCGGGACAGTACTATGGC. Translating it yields CSVLPGQYYG. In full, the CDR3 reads CSVLPGQYYGYTF.